These 21 T cell receptor beta chains were all obtained from the same sample, sequenced in a study of shared T cell receptors in the human thymus. Using immunoSEQ multiplex PCR, the repertoire was profiled, and TCRdb retains in-frame clones only, with some absent. The sample contains about 540,000 clones, 75% to 85% of which appear only once. In addition, the sample was reused for a study of human thymus T cells.

Specimen: thymocytes. The receptors come from a boy in the first two years of life with a congenital heart defect.

This sequence joins TRBV19 and TRBJ2-7, with 14 bases aligning to TRBD2. J lost 5 bases, V lost 6 bases, and 12 bases had no gene match. The CDR3 consists of 17 residues. CDR1 is LNHDA and CDR2 is SQIVND in the germline V gene (reference sequence). The CDR3 region has the DNA TGTGCCAGTAGCCGGACTAGCGGGAGGCTTGAGGGGGACGAGCAGTACTTC. It yields the protein CASSRTSGRLEGDEQYF.

V usage is TRBV29-1 and J usage is TRBJ1-1, with 11 bases matching TRBD1. The J segment lost 0 bases and the V segment lost 4 bases, leaving 4 bases of the junction unmatched. The CDR3 has 15 residues. Germline lookup yields CDR1 SQVTM and CDR2 ANQGSEA. For the CDR3, the DNA is TGCAGCGTTGGGGACAGGGGGGCTATGAACACTGAAGCTTTCTTT. Amino acid sequence: CSVGDRGAMNTEAFF. The variable domain in full, completed from reference TRBV29-1 and TRBJ1-1, reads SAVISQKPSRDICQRGTSLTIQCQVDSQVTMMFWYRQQPGQSLTLIATANQGSEATYESGFVIDKFPISRPNLTFSTLTVSNMSPEDSSIYLCSVGDRGAMNTEAFFGQGTRLTVV.

The V and J genes are TRBV28 and TRBJ1-4; 7 nucleotides match TRBD1. CDR1 and CDR2 (germline): MDHEN, SYDVKM. V was clipped by 4 bases and J by 2 bases; unmatched bases: 1. The CDR3 is 14 residues long. The CDR3 DNA sequence: TGTGCCAGCAGTTCGACAGGGACTAATGAAAAACTGTTTTTT. It is translated as CASSSTGTNEKLFF.

The rearrangement links TRBV5-8 to TRBJ1-6; D is unresolved. Deletions cut 5 bases from V and 0 bases from J, with 15 bases between. This CDR3 is built from 17 residues. Per the germline V gene, CDR1 is SGHTS and CDR2 is YDEGEE. The CDR3 is CASRETAASSYNSPLHF. CDR3 nucleotide sequence: TGTGCCAGCAGAGAAACAGCGGCAAGCTCCTATAATTCACCCCTCCACTTT.

The CDR3 here is CASADREGYQETQYF. The DNA for the CDR3 is TGTGCCAGCGCGGACAGGGAGGGGTACCAAGAGACCCAGTACTTC. This rearrangement joins TRBV7-8 to TRBJ2-5, with D maybe TRBD1 (8 bases). There are 15 residues in the CDR3. The V end was cut by 8 bases, the J end by 0 bases, with 16 bases between. Germline V gene lookup returns CDR1 SGHVS and CDR2 FQNEAQ.

The chain uses TRBV27 and TRBJ2-7; 10 bases match TRBD2. Germline values: CDR1 MNHEY, CDR2 SMNVEV (reference sequence). Unmatched junction bases numbered 10, after V lost 9 bases and J lost 2 bases. The CDR3 covers 15 residues. CDR3: CASVAVAGGPYEQYF. The CDR3, as DNA: TGTGCCAGTGTCGCGGTAGCGGGAGGTCCCTACGAGCAGTACTTC.

V and J are TRBV7-2 and TRBJ2-7; TRBD1 agrees at 8 bases. CDR3 length: 15 amino acids. Germline V lookup: CDR1 SGHTA, CDR2 FQGNSA. V dropped 4 bases and J dropped 2; count of bases not matched to a gene: 7. CDR3 nucleotides: TGTGCCAGCAGCTACGGACAGGGCGGTGCCTACGAGCAGTACTTC. It codes for CASSYGQGGAYEQYF.

The rearrangement links TRBV19 to TRBJ1-5; 11 bases are shared with TRBD1. Trimming at V came to 8 bases and at J to 4 bases, leaving 4 bases not matched to a gene. In germline, CDR1 is LNHDA, CDR2 SQIVND (reference sequence). CDR3 length: 14 residues. DNA for the CDR3: TGTGCCAGTTGGACAGGGGGCGCGAATCAGCCCCAGCATTTT. It encodes CASWTGGANQPQHF.

The V and J genes are TRBV4-1 and TRBJ2-5; 11 positions agree with TRBD2. Germline V gene sequence: CDR1 MGHRA, CDR2 YSYEKL. The CDR3 is made up of 17 amino acids. V lost 0 bases to trimming and J lost 2 bases; unmatched junction nucleotides: 5. CDR3 loop: CASSQEKGLAEQETQYF. CDR3 DNA: TGCGCCAGCAGCCAAGAAAAGGGACTAGCGGAACAAGAGACCCAGTACTTC.

The V and J genes are TRBV5-8 and TRBJ2-5; 11 positions agree with TRBD1. The CDR3 contains 15 residues. Germline lookup yields CDR1 SGHTS and CDR2 YDEGEE. The junction had 4 bases not matched to a gene; V was cut back by 4 bases and J by 2 bases. The CDR3 sequence is CASSKGTGGQETQYF. CDR3 nucleotide sequence: TGTGCCAGCAGCAAGGGGACAGGGGGGCAAGAGACCCAGTACTTC.

V usage is TRBV5-1 and J usage is TRBJ2-1; D may be TRBD1 (6 bases). Germline V CDR1 and CDR2: SGHRS, YFSETQ. V lost 0 bases, J lost 5 bases, and 18 bases lay in between. This CDR3 contains 17 residues. The CDR3 sequence is CASSLVGARTPNNEQFF. The CDR3, as DNA: TGCGCCAGCAGCTTGGTGGGGGCCCGCACTCCCAACAATGAGCAGTTCTTC.

This clone was counted a single time. The chain's CDR3 is CASSPSGNQETQYF. CDR3 sequence (DNA): TGCGCCAGCAGCCCTAGCGGTAATCAAGAGACCCAGTACTTC. V and J are TRBV5-1 and TRBJ2-5; 7 positions agree with TRBD2. With 4 bases clipped from V and 2 bases from J, the junction kept 5 bases outside the gene matches. The CDR3 sequence is 14 residues long. Germline CDR1 reads SGHRS; CDR2 reads YFSETQ.

A few counts support this clone. This chain uses TRBV5-4 with TRBJ1-3; D is possibly TRBD1 (6 bases). Trimming left V 4 bases short and J 16 bases short, with 18 bases between. Germline V gives CDR1 SGHNT, CDR2 YYREEE (reference sequence). This CDR3 is 12 amino acids long. CDR3 nucleotide sequence: TGTGCCAGCAGCATGGACAGAAAAGCGGCGTATTTT. Amino acids: CASSMDRKAAYF.

V and J are TRBV5-1 and TRBJ2-1, with no clear D. The germline gives CDR1 SGHRS, CDR2 YFSETQ. V dropped 4 bases and J dropped 0 bases, with 14 bases sitting between them. There are 16 residues in the CDR3. The CDR3 bases are TGCGCCAGCAGCCTGTTACAGAGTAGCTCCTACAATGAGCAGTTCTTC. It codes for CASSLLQSSSYNEQFF.

This clone was seen a single time. The V call is TRBV13, the J call TRBJ2-1, with TRBD2 as a possible D gene (6 bases). The CDR3 has 15 residues. CDR1 and CDR2 from the germline V gene are PRHDT and FYEKMQ (reference sequence). V lost 4 bases to trimming and J lost 0 bases, with 10 bases between them. The CDR3 region is CASSSGLSSYNEQFF. DNA for the CDR3: TGTGCCAGCAGCTCGGGACTCAGCTCCTACAATGAGCAGTTCTTC.

This chain connects TRBV9 to TRBJ2-1, with TRBD2 identical over 7 bases. The V segment lost 0 bases and the J segment 7 bases; nucleotides outside the gene matches: 4. The V gene's germline CDR1 is SGDLS and CDR2 YYNGEE. CDR3 length: 14 amino acids. In nucleotides, the CDR3 is TGTGCCAGCAGCGTAGGGGAGGGAGCGAATGAGCAGTTCTTC. Protein: CASSVGEGANEQFF.

The V call is TRBV5-6, the J call TRBJ2-7; 11 nucleotides align to TRBD2. The J segment lost 1 base and the V segment lost 5 bases, leaving 8 bases of the junction unmatched. Germline lookup yields CDR1 SGHDT and CDR2 YYEEEE. The CDR3 has 16 residues. DNA for the CDR3: TGTGCCAGCAGAGCTCTCGGGACTAGCGGTTCCTACGAGCAGTACTTC. Translation gives CASRALGTSGSYEQYF.

This chain joins TRBV27 and TRBJ2-5; TRBD1 matches 9 bases. Germline V lookup: CDR1 MNHEY, CDR2 SMNVEV (reference sequence). With 5 bases clipped from V and 0 bases from J, the junction kept 4 bases outside the gene matches. This CDR3 region has 15 residues. The CDR3 region has the DNA TGTGCCAGCAGTGGACAGGGGTTGTACCAAGAGACCCAGTACTTC. Protein sequence: CASSGQGLYQETQYF.

CDR3 loop: CASSFRPDTGGSNQPQHF. For the CDR3, the DNA is TGTGCCAGCAGTTTCCGGCCCGATACAGGGGGTAGCAATCAGCCCCAGCATTTT. This chain uses TRBV27 with TRBJ1-5; the match to TRBD1 covers 8 bases. The V segment lost 3 bases and the J segment 0 bases; nucleotides outside the gene matches: 10. From germline, CDR1 is MNHEY and CDR2 SMNVEV (reference sequence). There are 18 residues in the CDR3.

CDR3 DNA sequence: TGTGCCAGTAGACGGTCAGGCAGGGGGACAGATACGCAGTATTTT. This encodes CASRRSGRGTDTQYF. The rearrangement uses TRBV19 and TRBJ2-3; the match to TRBD1 covers 7 bases. CDR1 is LNHDA and CDR2 is SQIVND in the germline V gene (reference sequence). CDR3 size: 15 residues. The V gene end was trimmed by 6 bases and the J gene end by 3 bases; junction bases not matched to a gene: 9.

This clone was seen a handful of times. The V gene is TRBV15, the J gene TRBJ2-2; 9 bases match TRBD1. The V gene end was trimmed by 2 bases and the J gene end by 1 base; junction bases not matched to a gene: 8. The germline V gene has CDR1 LNHNV and CDR2 YYDKDF (reference sequence). This CDR3 region has 18 residues. The CDR3 region is CATSRKEETGGNTGELFF. The CDR3 DNA reads TGTGCCACCAGCAGAAAAGAGGAGACAGGGGGGAACACCGGGGAGCTGTTTTTT.